This T cell receptor beta chain was captured in a study of regulatory T cells in long-lasting Graves disease. Time point reported: newly diagnosed GD, antithyroid drugs for less than 3 months. RNA extracted from PBMCs served as the sequencing template. Trimming left V 2 bases short and J 5 bases short, with 9 bases between. CDR3 length: 14 residues. CDR1 MNHEY and CDR2 SVGEGT come from the germline V gene. This clonotype was detected a few times. Antigen: not known. Building of the TCR beta libraries involved iRepertoire HTBI primers and Arm-PCR of CDR3 regions. From the multiplex PCR reads, TCRdb called clonotypes with MiXCR, one entry per CDR3 protein. This table has 510,000 or so distinct CDR3 sequences, 9.5% to 15% appearing once. Study-wide findings and caveats: Limited samples may have lowered accuracy. Sharing of public clonotypes was greater in persistent patients (over 2,500) than in new patients (roughly 880).

The same specimen was also included in a second study, on T cells in Graves' hyperthyroidism and ophthalmopathy. That investigation notes: Diagnoses were established using clinical symptoms, serum thyroxine and TRAb, thyroid ultrasound and orbital computed tomography. Blood shared most expanded thyroid clonotypes above 0.001.

This rearrangement joins TRBV6-2 or TRBV6-3 to TRBJ2-2, with D possibly TRBD1 on 5 matching bases. Sequenced material: peripheral blood mononuclear cells (PBMCs), taken at new diagnosis, from a patient treated with antithyroid drugs. This TCR derives from a woman aged 25 to 39 with Graves disease. CDR3 protein: CASSYPRATGELFF. The CDR3 region has the DNA TGTGCCAGCAGTTACCCCAGGGCGACCGGGGAGCTGTTTTTT.